One sample yielded the 25 T cell receptor beta chains listed below, sequenced in a study of blood T cell repertoires in COVID-19 (dated by TCRdb to between 2020 and 2021). Library preparation employed the immunoSEQ multiplex PCR assay. The source is immuneACCESS, and TCRdb retained only in-frame sequences with V and J called. Part of the clones is not carried over; for the studies checked, unresolved V genes explain less than half of this, and the remainder is unexplained. This sample is represented by about 350,000 clones; around nine tenths of them were singletons. The biggest ten clones account for approximately 1% of the sample. Input material: PBMCs or T cells enriched from blood (not recorded which). Every receptor here comes from a woman in her thirties who had been exposed to COVID-19.

This clone was counted a single time. The chain joins TRBV9 to TRBJ2-2; D is possibly TRBD2 (5 bases). Trimming removed 2 bases from V and 4 bases from J, with 9 bases in between. Germline lookup yields CDR1 SGDLS and CDR2 YYNGEE. CDR3 length: 14 residues. In DNA form, the CDR3 reads TGTGCCAGCAGCGTCACTAGTTCCACCGGGGAGCTGTTTTTT. Translation gives CASSVTSSTGELFF.

The count of this clone is one. The rearrangement joins TRBV6-5 to TRBJ1-1; perhaps TRBD1 as D (6 bases). The germline CDR1 and CDR2 sequences are MNHEY and SVGAGI. V was shortened by 4 bases and J by 8 bases, with 11 bases between the two germline ends. This CDR3 comprises 12 residues. The DNA of the CDR3 is TGTGCCAGCAGTTTGGGGGGGCTGGAAGCTTTCTTT. Its translation is CASSLGGLEAFF.

V is TRBV12-3 or TRBV12-4 and J is TRBJ2-1, with a possible D match to TRBD1 (5 bases). The CDR3 has 12 amino acids. Trimming shortened V by 8 bases and J by 7 bases, and 12 bases separated the two germline ends. Written as DNA, the CDR3 is TGTGCCAGCGGTCCGCGGACAAATGAGCAGTTCTTC. It specifies CASGPRTNEQFF.

This chain uses TRBV7-3 with TRBJ1-2; 7 bases map to TRBD1. CDR3 length: 13 residues. Germline V gene data show CDR1 as SGHTA and CDR2 as FQGTGA. The J segment lost 4 bases and the V segment lost 4 bases, leaving 3 bases of the junction unmatched. DNA for the CDR3: TGTGCCAGCAGCTCCCGACAGGGCTATGGCTACACCTTC. This encodes CASSSRQGYGYTF.

CDR3 in DNA: TGTGCCAGCAGCCAAGACGTAGTTCGGTACAATGAGCAGTTCTTC. It is translated as CASSQDVVRYNEQFF. The chain is built from TRBV3-1 (or the pseudogene TRBV3-2) and TRBJ2-1; no clear D gene. Trimming left V 0 bases short and J 4 bases short, with 10 bases between. CDR1 is LGHDT, CDR2 YNNKEL, per germline (reference sequence). CDR3 length equals 15 residues.

V usage is TRBV9 and J usage is TRBJ2-5; 8 bases are a match to TRBD2. Germline-derived CDR1 and CDR2 are SGDLS and YYNGEE. V shed 3 bases, J shed 5 bases, and the junction held 18 bases outside the gene matches. This CDR3 has 18 amino acids. CDR3 DNA: TGTGCCAGCAGCGCACTGCCTTGGTCGGGAGGGCCTGTGGAGACCCAGTACTTC. Translating gives CASSALPWSGGPVETQYF.

V is TRBV28 and J is TRBJ1-5, with 8 bases fitting TRBD1. The germline gives CDR1 MDHEN, CDR2 SYDVKM. The V segment lost 6 bases and the J segment 5 bases; nucleotides outside the gene matches: 9. The CDR3 contains 15 residues. In DNA, the CDR3 is TGTGCCAGCAGCCCCCCGACAGGGGAAGATCAGCCCCAGCATTTT. It specifies CASSPPTGEDQPQHF.

V and J are TRBV28 and TRBJ2-1, with 8 bases matching TRBD1. The CDR3 consists of 18 residues. CDR1 is MDHEN, CDR2 SYDVKM, per germline. V was pared by 3 bases and J by 4 bases, with 14 bases of the junction left unmatched. The CDR3 nucleotides read TGTGCCAGCAGTTTCGGGGCCTGGACAGGGACGAAGTACAATGAGCAGTTCTTC. Protein product: CASSFGAWTGTKYNEQFF.

The chain is built from TRBV3-1 (or the pseudogene TRBV3-2) and TRBJ1-6; perhaps TRBD1 as D (5 bases). V lost 4 bases and J 10 bases, leaving 17 bases between the germline ends. Germline V gene lookup returns CDR1 LGHDT and CDR2 YNNKEL (reference sequence). The CDR3 runs 15 residues. The CDR3 region is CASSRQGLPESPLHF. In nucleotides, the CDR3 is TGTGCCAGCAGCCGTCAGGGTCTGCCTGAGTCACCCCTCCACTTT.

The rearrangement joins TRBV15 to TRBJ1-3, with D unresolved. There are 15 residues in the CDR3. V shed 4 bases and J shed 0 bases, with 10 bases lying between them. Germline CDR1 reads LNHNV; CDR2 reads YYDKDF (reference sequence). CDR3 coding DNA: TGTGCCACCAGCATACCAGGCCGCTCTGGAAACACCATATATTTT. Residues: CATSIPGRSGNTIYF.

This clone was observed many times. CDR3 coding DNA: TGTGCCAGCAGTGACAAGGGGGGCAATCAGCCCCAGCATTTT. Its translation is CASSDKGGNQPQHF. The rearrangement joins TRBV6-4 to TRBJ1-5; D may be TRBD1 (6 bases). Germline CDR1 reads MRHNA; CDR2 reads SNTAGT. The CDR3 length is 14 residues. V was trimmed by 2 bases and J by 2 bases, leaving 7 bases between them.

This chain uses TRBV10-1 with TRBJ2-7, with 7 bases aligning to TRBD1. Trimming took 4 bases from V and 4 from J; bases not matched to a gene: 1. There are 12 residues in the CDR3. Germline V gene data show CDR1 as WNHNN and CDR2 as SYGVQD (reference sequence). CDR3 in amino acids: CASSGQGYEQYF. The CDR3 region has the DNA TGCGCCAGCAGTGGACAGGGATACGAGCAGTACTTC.

This sequence joins TRBV28 and TRBJ2-3; the match to TRBD1 covers 10 bases. After removal of 6 bases from V and 3 bases from J, the junction contained 12 bases not matched to a gene. From germline, CDR1 is MDHEN and CDR2 SYDVKM. The CDR3 runs to 17 residues. The CDR3 sequence is CASSYPRRDRGTDTQYF. In DNA, the CDR3 is TGTGCCAGCAGCTACCCGAGGCGGGACAGGGGAACAGATACGCAGTATTTT.

This chain connects TRBV30 to TRBJ1-3; D possibly corresponds to TRBD1 (6 bases). Trimming stripped 8 bases from V and 0 bases from J, with 14 bases between. This CDR3 contains 14 residues. Germline-derived CDR1 and CDR2 are GTSNPN and SVGIG (reference sequence). CDR3 loop: CAKKDRYSGNTIYF. CDR3 DNA sequence: TGTGCCAAAAAAGACAGGTACTCTGGAAACACCATATATTTT.

CDR3 nucleotides: TGTGCCAGCAGCTTAGGGGCCGGGACAGACGGAGGTGGCTACACCTTC. Its protein is CASSLGAGTDGGGYTF. This chain links TRBV5-8 with TRBJ1-2; 7 nucleotides match TRBD1. The trim removed 2 bases at V and 7 bases at J, leaving 14 bases unmatched. The CDR3 length is 16 residues. Germline CDR1 reads SGHTS; CDR2 reads YDEGEE.

This clone was seen a single time. The chain is built from TRBV6-2 or TRBV6-3 and TRBJ1-5; 7 bases match TRBD1. The CDR3 has 14 amino acids. Germline V CDR1 and CDR2: MNHEY, SVGEGT. V gave up 5 bases and J gave up 2 bases; unmatched junction bases: 3. In DNA form, the CDR3 reads TGTGCCAGCAGTAGGGGGCCTGGCAATCAGCCCCAGCATTTT. Protein sequence: CASSRGPGNQPQHF.

This clone has a handful of counts. CDR3 region: CASRGTGVVTNEKLFF. The CDR3 DNA reads TGCGCCAGCAGAGGGACAGGGGTTGTGACTAATGAAAAACTGTTTTTT. V gene TRBV5-1 combines with J gene TRBJ1-4, with 10 bases identical to TRBD1. V lost 5 bases and J lost 2; bases outside the gene matches: 6. CDR3 length: 16 residues. CDR1 SGHRS and CDR2 YFSETQ come from the germline V gene.

V gene TRBV15 combines with J gene TRBJ1-5; tentative D call: TRBD1 (6 bases). Trimming took 0 bases from V and 6 from J, leaving 12 bases between them. The CDR3 is made up of 15 amino acids. Per the germline V gene, CDR1 is LNHNV and CDR2 is YYDKDF (reference sequence). The CDR3 region is CATSRDKGVGQPQHF. The DNA for the CDR3 is TGTGCCACCAGCAGAGATAAGGGGGTAGGTCAGCCCCAGCATTTT.

V gene TRBV9 combines with J gene TRBJ2-1; possible D gene TRBD1, 5 bases. Germline CDR1 and CDR2: SGDLS and YYNGEE. Trimming left V 2 bases short and J 8 bases short, with 11 bases between. The CDR3 has 13 amino acids. The CDR3 loop is CASSVKGRDEQFF. CDR3 DNA: TGTGCCAGCAGCGTGAAGGGGCGCGATGAGCAGTTCTTC.

V gene TRBV4-1 combines with J gene TRBJ1-2; 7 bases line up with TRBD1. Per the germline V gene, CDR1 is MGHRA and CDR2 is YSYEKL. With V trimmed by 0 bases and J by 6 bases, 13 bases remained unmatched. The CDR3 spans 17 residues. The CDR3 here is CASSQDVSTGRPHGYTF. CDR3 bases: TGCGCCAGCAGCCAAGATGTCTCGACAGGGAGGCCCCATGGCTACACCTTC.

The chain links TRBV28 to TRBJ1-1, with 7 bases aligning to TRBD1. This CDR3 contains 15 residues. CDR1 and CDR2 (germline): MDHEN, SYDVKM. V was clipped by 5 bases and J by 4 bases; unmatched bases: 10. The CDR3 spells CASSARTGRLTEAFF. Written as DNA, the CDR3 is TGTGCCAGCAGTGCCCGGACAGGCAGACTCACTGAAGCTTTCTTT.

V usage is TRBV10-3 and J usage is TRBJ2-6; D is unclear. The ends were cut back, 4 bases at V and 0 bases at J, with 4 bases in the middle. This CDR3 comprises 14 residues. Germline V gene data show CDR1 as ENHRY and CDR2 as SYGVKD. The CDR3, as DNA: TGTGCCATCAGTGTGAGCTCTGGGGCCAACGTCCTGACTTTC. Its protein product is CAISVSSGANVLTF.

The chain uses TRBV19 and TRBJ1-5; 7 bases line up with TRBD1. The CDR3 totals 16 residues. Trimming took 6 bases from V and 0 from J; bases not matched to a gene: 8. Germline assignment: CDR1 LNHDA and CDR2 SQIVND (reference sequence). CDR3 protein: CASRIKQGISNQPQHF. CDR3 nucleotides: TGTGCCAGTAGGATTAAACAGGGGATTAGCAATCAGCCCCAGCATTTT.

This chain joins TRBV7-2 and TRBJ2-7, with 10 bases that match TRBD2. CDR1 and CDR2 (germline): SGHTA, FQGNSA. The CDR3 runs to 16 residues. Unmatched junction bases numbered 12, after V lost 4 bases and J lost 6 bases. CDR3 loop: CASSSGSGLALTEQYF. CDR3 sequence (DNA): TGTGCCAGCAGCTCCGGTTCGGGACTAGCGCTCACCGAGCAGTACTTC.

V usage is TRBV28 and J usage is TRBJ1-6; no clear D. Germline CDR1 reads MDHEN; CDR2 reads SYDVKM. Trimming cost V 5 bases and J 5 bases, with 13 bases left between them. The CDR3 totals 15 residues. CDR3 amino acids: CASSTMPSDNSPLHF. In DNA, the CDR3 is TGTGCCAGCAGTACCATGCCTTCAGATAATTCACCCCTCCACTTT.